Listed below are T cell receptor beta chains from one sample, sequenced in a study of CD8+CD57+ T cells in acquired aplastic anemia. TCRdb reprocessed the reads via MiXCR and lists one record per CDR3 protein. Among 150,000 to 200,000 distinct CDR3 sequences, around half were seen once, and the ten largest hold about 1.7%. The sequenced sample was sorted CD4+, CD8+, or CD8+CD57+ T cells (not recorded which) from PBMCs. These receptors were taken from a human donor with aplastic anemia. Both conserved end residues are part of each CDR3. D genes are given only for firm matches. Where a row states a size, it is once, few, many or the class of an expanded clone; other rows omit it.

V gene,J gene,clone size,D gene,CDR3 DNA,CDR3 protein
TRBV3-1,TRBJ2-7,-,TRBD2,TGTGCCAGCATTCGCACGGCCTTAGCGGGGAGCAACTACGAGCAGTACTTC,CASIRTALAGSNYEQYF
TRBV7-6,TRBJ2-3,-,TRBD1,TGTGCCAGCAGCGTAGGGACAGGGGGAGGCACAGATACGCAGTATTTT,CASSVGTGGGTDTQYF
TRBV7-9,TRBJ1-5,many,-,TGTGCCAGCAGCTTAGGAACTCAGCCCCAGCATTTT,CASSLGTQPQHF
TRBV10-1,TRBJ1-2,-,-,TGCGCCAGGCCAGGGATCTATGGCTACACCTTC,CARPGIYGYTF
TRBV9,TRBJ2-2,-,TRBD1,TGTGCCAGCAGCGTCACAACAGGGGATAGTGGCGGGGAGCTGTTTTTT,CASSVTTGDSGGELFF
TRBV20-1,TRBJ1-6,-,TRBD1,TGCAGTGCTAGAGCGGGGACAGAGAATTCACCCCTCTACTTC,CSARAGTENSPLYF
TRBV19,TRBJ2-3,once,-,TGTGCCAGTAGTATCTCGTGGGATACGCAGTATTTT,CASSISWDTQYF
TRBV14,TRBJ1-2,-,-,TGTGCCAGCAGCCAAGATGGCAGCGTATATGGCTACACCTTC,CASSQDGSVYGYTF
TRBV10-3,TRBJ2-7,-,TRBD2,TGTGCCATCAGTGGGGAGGGCTACCTCTCCTACGAGCAGTACTTC,CAISGEGYLSYEQYF
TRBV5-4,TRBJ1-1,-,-,TGTGCCAGCAGCTTGGGCGGCAGGTCGAACACTGAAGCTTTCTTT,CASSLGGRSNTEAFF
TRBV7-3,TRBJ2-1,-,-,TGTGCCAGCAGCTCTTTACACGAACTGGGCAATGAGCAGTTCTTC,CASSSLHELGNEQFF
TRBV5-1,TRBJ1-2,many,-,TGCGCCAGCAGCCCGGACCAAGGTAGGAGCTACACCTTC,CASSPDQGRSYTF
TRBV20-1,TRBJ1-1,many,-,TGCAGTGCTGGAGTGTCTGGGGGGCGGTCTACTGAAGCTTTCTTT,CSAGVSGGRSTEAFF
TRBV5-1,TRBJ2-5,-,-,TGCGCCAGCAGACAAAATCTGGGGGAGACCCAGTACTTC,CASRQNLGETQYF
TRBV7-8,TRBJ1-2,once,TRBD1,TGTGCCAGCAGTCCTAGCAGCAGGGGGCTCGGCTACACCTTC,CASSPSSRGLGYTF
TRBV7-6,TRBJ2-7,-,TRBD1,TGTGCCAGCAGCCCACAGGGGGCGCGAAAGGAATGCGAGCAGTACTTC,CASSPQGARKECEQYF
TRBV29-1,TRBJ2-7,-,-,TGCAGCGCCGTAGGTGTTGGGGGGCCCTACGAGCAGTACTTC,CSAVGVGGPYEQYF
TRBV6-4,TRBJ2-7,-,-,TGTGCCAGCAGTCACTTCGGGACCTCATGGAGCTCCTACGAGCAGTACTTC,CASSHFGTSWSSYEQYF
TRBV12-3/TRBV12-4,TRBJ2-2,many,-,TGTGCCAGCAGACGTCAGGGTAACACCGGGGAGCTGTTTTTT,CASRRQGNTGELFF
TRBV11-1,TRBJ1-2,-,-,TGTGCCAGCAGCTTAAAGGGACATTCGGCTTCCGATGGCTACACCTTC,CASSLKGHSASDGYTF
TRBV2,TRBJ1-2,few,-,TGTGCCAGCAGTGAAAGTGCCTTTGGCTACACCTTC,CASSESAFGYTF
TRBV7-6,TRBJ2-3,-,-,TGTGCCACAGCAGCCGATTCGAGGGGGGCCCCAGATACGCAGTATTTT,CATAADSRGAPDTQYF
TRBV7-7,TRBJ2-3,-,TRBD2,TGTGCCAGCAGCTTAGGACTAGCGGGGACATCAGATACGCAGTATTTT,CASSLGLAGTSDTQYF
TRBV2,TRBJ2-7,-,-,TGTGCCAGCAGTTCAGTAATTAACGAGCAGTACTTC,CASSSVINEQYF
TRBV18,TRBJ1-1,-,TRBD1,TGTGCCAGCTCACCACCGTCGAACAGGGGGCGGACTGAAGCTTTCTTT,CASSPPSNRGRTEAFF
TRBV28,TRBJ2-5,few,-,TGTGCCAGCACCACAGAGGCAGGGGCCCAGTACTTC,CASTTEAGAQYF
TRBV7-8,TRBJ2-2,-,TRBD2,TGTGCCAGCAGCTTATGGGCTAGCGGGAGGAACACCGGGGAGCTGTTTTTT,CASSLWASGRNTGELFF
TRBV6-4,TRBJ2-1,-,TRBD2,TGTGCCAGCAGTGACTCTAGCGGGGGGGCTGAGCAGTTCTTC,CASSDSSGGAEQFF
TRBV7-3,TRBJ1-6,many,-,TGTGCCAGCAGCTTTCTGAATTCACCCCTCCACTTT,CASSFLNSPLHF
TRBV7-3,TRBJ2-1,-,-,TGTGCCAGCAGCTTAAATCGGAATGAGCAGTTCTTC,CASSLNRNEQFF
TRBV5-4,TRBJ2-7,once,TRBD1,TGTGCCAGCAGCGCCGGGACAGGACTTCGAGAGCAGTACTTC,CASSAGTGLREQYF
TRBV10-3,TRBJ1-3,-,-,TGTGCCACTGGGGTAGGGGGGACCGGGGAGCCGTTTTTT,CATGVGGTGEPFF
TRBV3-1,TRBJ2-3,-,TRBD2,TGTGCCAGGCGCCCAGGGACTAGCGAAAGCACAGATACGCAGTATTTT,CARRPGTSESTDTQYF
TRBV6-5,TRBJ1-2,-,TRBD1,TGTGCCAGCAGTTACCTGACAGGGACCAGGGGACTGAATGGCTACACCTTC,CASSYLTGTRGLNGYTF
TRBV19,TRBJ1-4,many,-,TGTGCCAGTAGTGTGAGAGTTAATGAAAAACTGTTTTTT,CASSVRVNEKLFF
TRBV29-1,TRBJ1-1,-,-,TGCAGCGTGAGGATGGCTTCCCTACCCCACACTGAAGCTTTCTTT,CSVRMASLPHTEAFF
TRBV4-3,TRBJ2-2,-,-,TGCGCCAGCAGCCAAGGACAGGGAGGTTCCGGGGAGCTGTTTTTT,CASSQGQGGSGELFF
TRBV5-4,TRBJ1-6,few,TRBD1,TGTGCCAGCAGCGGGACAGTGGGGGCCAGCTCACCCCTCCACTTT,CASSGTVGASSPLHF
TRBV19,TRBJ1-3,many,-,TGTGCCAGTAGTTTACCTCAAGCGGGAAACACCATATATTTT,CASSLPQAGNTIYF
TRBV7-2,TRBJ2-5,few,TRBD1,TGTGCCAGCAGCGGAAGCGACAGGGGGTTGTACTTC,CASSGSDRGLYF
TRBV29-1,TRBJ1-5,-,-,TGCAGCGTTGGGGGGGGGATCCATAGCAATCAGCCCCAGCATTTT,CSVGGGIHSNQPQHF
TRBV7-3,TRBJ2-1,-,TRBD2,TGTGCCAGCAGCTACGGACTAGCGGGAGCCAATGAGCAGTTCTTC,CASSYGLAGANEQFF
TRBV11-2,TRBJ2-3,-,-,TGTGCCAGCAGCTTGGGCCAGACTAGCACAGATACGCAGTATTTT,CASSLGQTSTDTQYF
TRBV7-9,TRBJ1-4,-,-,TGTGCCAGCTCGCGGGGCGAAAAACTGTTTTTT,CASSRGEKLFF
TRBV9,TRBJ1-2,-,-,TGTGCCAGCAGCGCACCGGGACTGGTTAACTATGGCTACACCTTC,CASSAPGLVNYGYTF
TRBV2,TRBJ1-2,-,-,TGTGCCAGCAGGGACGGAAACTATGGCTACACCTTC,CASRDGNYGYTF
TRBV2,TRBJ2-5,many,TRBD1,TGTGCCAGCAGCCCGGGACAGGGGAAGACCCAGTACTTC,CASSPGQGKTQYF
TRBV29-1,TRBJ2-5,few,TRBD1,TGCAGCGTTGAAGTAGGGACAGGACAAGAGACCCAGTACTTC,CSVEVGTGQETQYF
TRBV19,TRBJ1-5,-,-,TGTGCCAGTAGTATAGAACAGCAAATCTGCAATCAGCCGCAGCATTTT,CASSIEQQICNQPQHF
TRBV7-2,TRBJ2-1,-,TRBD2,TGTGCCAGCAGCTTAGGGCGGGAGCAATACAATGAGCAGTTCTTC,CASSLGREQYNEQFF
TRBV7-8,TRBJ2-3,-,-,TGTGCCAGCAGCTCCGGGCGGAACTCCCACGTACCAGATACGCAGTATTTT,CASSSGRNSHVPDTQYF
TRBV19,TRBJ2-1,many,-,TGTGCCAGTAGTCCCCTTTCAGGGGCACCTAACTTC,CASSPLSGAPNF
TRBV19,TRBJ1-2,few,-,TGTGCCAGTAGTATTGACGGGCTTTATGGCTACACCTTC,CASSIDGLYGYTF
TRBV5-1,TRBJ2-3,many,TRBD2,TGCGCCAGCAGTAGCGGACTAGCGGGAGGATCCTCTAGCACAGATACGCAGTATTTT,CASSSGLAGGSSSTDTQYF